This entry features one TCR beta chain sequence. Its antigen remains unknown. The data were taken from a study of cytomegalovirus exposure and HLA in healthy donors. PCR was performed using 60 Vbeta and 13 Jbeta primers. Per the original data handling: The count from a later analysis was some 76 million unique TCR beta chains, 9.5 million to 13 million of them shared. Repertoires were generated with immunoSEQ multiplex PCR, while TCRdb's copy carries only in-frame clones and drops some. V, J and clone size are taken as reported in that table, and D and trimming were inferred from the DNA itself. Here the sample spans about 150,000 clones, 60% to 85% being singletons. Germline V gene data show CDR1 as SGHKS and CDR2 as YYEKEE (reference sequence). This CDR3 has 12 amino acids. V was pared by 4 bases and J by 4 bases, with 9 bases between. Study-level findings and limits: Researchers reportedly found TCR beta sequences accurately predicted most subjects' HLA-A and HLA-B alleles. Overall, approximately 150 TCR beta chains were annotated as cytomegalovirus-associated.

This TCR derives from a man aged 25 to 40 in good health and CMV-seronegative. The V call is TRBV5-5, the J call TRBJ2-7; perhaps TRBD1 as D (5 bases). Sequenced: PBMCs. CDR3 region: CASSPQGYEQYF. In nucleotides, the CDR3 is TGTGCCAGCAGCCCCCAGGGTTACGAGCAGTACTTC. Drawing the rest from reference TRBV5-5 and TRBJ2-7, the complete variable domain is DAGVTQSPTHLIKTRGQQVTLRCSPISGHKSVSWYQQVLGQGPQFIFQYYEKEERGRGNFPDRFSARQFPNYSSELNVNALLLGDSALYLCASSPQGYEQYFGPGTRLTVT.